Shown below are 15 T cell receptor beta chains from a single sample sequenced in a study of T cell responses to AZD1222 COVID-19 vaccine. Produced via immunoSEQ multiplex PCR; TCRdb's table is partial and in-frame only. Counted here are tens of thousands of clones, 87% occurring once; the ten biggest clones make up around 10%. The sample consisted of peripheral blood, taken 28 days after the second AZD1222 dose. Receptor source: an adult who received the AZD1222 COVID-19 vaccine.

Comments on this clone: The same CDR3 also results from other DNA sequences found in this sample. The chain joins TRBV12-3 or TRBV12-4 to TRBJ2-5; possibly TRBD1 or TRBD2 for D (5 bases each). The CDR3 is 11 residues long. With 6 bases removed from V and 4 bases from J, the gap between germline ends came to 6 bases. The CDR3 loop is CASRRGETQYF. CDR3 nucleotide sequence: TGTGCCAGCAGGAGGGGAGAGACCCAGTACTTC.

The CDR3 spells CASSTLPQETQYF. DNA of the CDR3: TGTGCCAGCAGTACTCTGCCCCAAGAGACCCAGTACTTC. This chain connects TRBV9 to TRBJ2-5; no definite D call. V was cut by 5 bases and J by 1 base, with 9 bases left in between. CDR3 length: 13 amino acids. CDR1 and CDR2 (germline): SGDLS, YYNGEE.

The chain couples TRBV27 to TRBJ1-4; tentatively, D is TRBD1 (6 bases). Germline V gene data show CDR1 as MNHEY and CDR2 as SMNVEV (reference sequence). Trimming stripped 1 base from V and 8 bases from J, with 14 bases between. The CDR3 runs to 15 residues. The CDR3 reads CASSLYPGQSEKLFF. The CDR3 DNA sequence: TGTGCCAGCAGTTTATATCCGGGACAAAGCGAAAAACTGTTTTTT.

The chain carries TRBV9 and TRBJ2-7; 8 bases agree with TRBD2. The V gene end was trimmed by 7 bases and the J gene end by 3 bases; junction bases not matched to a gene: 9. Germline lookup yields CDR1 SGDLS and CDR2 YYNGEE. The CDR3 spans 14 residues. DNA for the CDR3: TGTGCCAGCTCGGACCCCGCGGGGGGCTACGAGCAGTACTTC. Amino acids: CASSDPAGGYEQYF.

The gene calls are TRBV10-3 and TRBJ1-4; D remains ambiguous. Per germline, CDR1 ENHRY and CDR2 SYGVKD. Trimming took off 5 bases at V and 4 bases at J, with 14 bases between the two ends. The length of the CDR3 is 15 residues. CDR3 DNA: TGTGCCATCAGTCCCGGTGAACAGCGTAATGAAAAACTGTTTTTT. Amino acids: CAISPGEQRNEKLFF.

The chain recombines TRBV30 with TRBJ2-2; D unresolved. CDR3 size: 12 residues. Deletions cut 0 bases from V and 6 bases from J, with 5 bases between. The germline CDR1 and CDR2 sequences are GTSNPN and SVGIG (reference sequence). CDR3 in amino acids: CAWSVGAGELFF. Here the CDR3 DNA reads TGTGCCTGGAGTGTAGGAGCCGGGGAGCTGTTTTTT.

The V call is TRBV6-5, the J call TRBJ1-5; tentative D call: TRBD1 (5 bases). The germline V and J ends were trimmed by 5 bases and 4 bases, with 15 bases remaining between them. Germline V CDR1 and CDR2: MNHEY, SVGAGI. CDR3 length equals 15 residues. CDR3 nucleotides: TGTGCCAGCAGTCCCCCGGGGCAGGTGAATCAGCCCCAGCATTTT. Amino acids: CASSPPGQVNQPQHF.

The V call is TRBV6-4, the J call TRBJ1-1; D unresolved. V shed 5 bases and J shed 10 bases, with 17 bases lying between them. Germline loops: CDR1 MRHNA, CDR2 SNTAGT. This CDR3 comprises 13 residues. The CDR3 DNA follows: TGTGCCAGCAGTCCCCAAGGCCAATTCCCAGCTTTCTTT. This encodes CASSPQGQFPAFF.

This clone was found once. This chain uses TRBV27 with TRBJ2-7, with D uncertain. Germline V lookup: CDR1 MNHEY, CDR2 SMNVEV (reference sequence). This CDR3 region has 13 residues. V was shortened by 1 base and J by 2 bases, with 6 bases between the two germline ends. The CDR3 sequence: CASSLFSPYEQYF. The CDR3 region has the DNA TGTGCCAGCAGTTTATTTTCCCCCTACGAGCAGTACTTC.

The V gene is TRBV7-9, the J gene TRBJ2-2; D is possibly TRBD1 (5 bases). The CDR3 runs 15 residues. Trimming removed 1 base from V and 0 bases from J, with 6 bases in between. Germline-derived CDR1 and CDR2 are SEHNR and FQNEAQ (reference sequence). In DNA form, the CDR3 reads TGTGCCAGCAGCTTAGGGACAACGAACACCGGGGAGCTGTTTTTT. It translates to CASSLGTTNTGELFF.

The V call is TRBV6-1, the J call TRBJ2-6, with 11 bases matching TRBD1. The CDR3 length is 18 residues. V shed 3 bases, J shed 2 bases, and the junction held 6 bases outside the gene matches. CDR1 is MNHNS, CDR2 SASEGT, per germline. This chain's CDR3 is CASSDLGQGAPGANVLTF. The DNA for the CDR3 is TGTGCCAGCAGTGACCTCGGACAGGGGGCGCCTGGGGCCAACGTCCTGACTTTC.

V and J are TRBV24-1 and TRBJ1-1; D ambiguous. V was shortened by 12 bases and J by 1 base, with 11 bases between the two germline ends. CDR1 and CDR2 from the germline V gene are KGHDR and SFDVKD. The CDR3 has 12 residues. The CDR3 loop is CAPRSSNTEAFF. In DNA form, the CDR3 reads TGTGCCCCGCGCAGCTCGAACACTGAAGCTTTCTTT.

The CDR3 protein is CASSLTFGLAGIQETQYF. The CDR3 DNA follows: TGCGCCAGCAGCTTGACTTTCGGACTAGCGGGGATCCAAGAGACCCAGTACTTC. The rearrangement joins TRBV5-1 to TRBJ2-5, with TRBD2 matching over 12 bases. The germline gives CDR1 SGHRS, CDR2 YFSETQ. The V and J ends lost 1 base and 1 base, in that order; junction bases with no gene match: 8. The CDR3 sequence is 18 residues long.

The rearrangement uses TRBV19 and TRBJ2-7; 8 positions agree with TRBD1. The CDR3 is made up of 14 amino acids. J was trimmed by 2 bases and V by 4 bases; bases with no gene match: 4. Looked up from germline, CDR1 is LNHDA and CDR2 is SQIVND (reference sequence). The CDR3 loop reads CASSRGQAPYEQYF. DNA for the CDR3: TGTGCCAGTAGTAGGGGACAGGCGCCCTACGAGCAGTACTTC.

This chain joins TRBV24-1 and TRBJ2-3, with TRBD2 as a possible D gene (6 bases). CDR1 KGHDR and CDR2 SFDVKD come from the germline V gene. The CDR3 spans 15 residues. Trimming removed 0 bases at V and 4 bases at J, with 10 bases between. The CDR3 here is CATSDLRREADTQYF. The CDR3 region has the DNA TGTGCCACCAGTGATTTGAGGAGGGAGGCAGATACGCAGTATTTT.